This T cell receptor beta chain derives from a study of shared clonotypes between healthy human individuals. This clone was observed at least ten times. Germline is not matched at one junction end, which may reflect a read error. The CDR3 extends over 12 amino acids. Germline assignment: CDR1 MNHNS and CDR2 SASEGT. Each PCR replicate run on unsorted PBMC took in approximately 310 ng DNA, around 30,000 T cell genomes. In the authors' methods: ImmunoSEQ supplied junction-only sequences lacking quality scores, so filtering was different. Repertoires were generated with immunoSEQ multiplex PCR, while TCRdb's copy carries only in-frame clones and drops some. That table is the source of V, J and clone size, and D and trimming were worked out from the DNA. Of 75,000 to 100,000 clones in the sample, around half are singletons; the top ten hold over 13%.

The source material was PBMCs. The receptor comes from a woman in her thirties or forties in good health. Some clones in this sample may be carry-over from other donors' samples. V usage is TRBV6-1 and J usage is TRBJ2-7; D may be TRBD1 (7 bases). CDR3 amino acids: CASSEGRGPRHF. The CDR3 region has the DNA TGTGCCAGCAGTGAAGGGAGGGGGCCTAGGCACTTC.